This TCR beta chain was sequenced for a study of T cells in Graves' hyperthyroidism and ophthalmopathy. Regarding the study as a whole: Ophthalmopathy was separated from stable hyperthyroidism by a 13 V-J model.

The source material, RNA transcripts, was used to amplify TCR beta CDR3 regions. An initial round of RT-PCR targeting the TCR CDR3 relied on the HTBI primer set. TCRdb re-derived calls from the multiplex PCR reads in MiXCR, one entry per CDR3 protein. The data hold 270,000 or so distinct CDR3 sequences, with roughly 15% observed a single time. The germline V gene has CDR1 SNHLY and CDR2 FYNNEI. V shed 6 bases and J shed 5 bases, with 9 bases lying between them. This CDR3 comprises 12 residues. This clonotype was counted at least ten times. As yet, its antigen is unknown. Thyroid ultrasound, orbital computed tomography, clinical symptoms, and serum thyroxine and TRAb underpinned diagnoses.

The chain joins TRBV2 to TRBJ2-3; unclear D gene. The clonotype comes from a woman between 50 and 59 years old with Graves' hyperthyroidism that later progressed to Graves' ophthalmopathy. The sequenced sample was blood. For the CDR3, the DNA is TGTGCCAGCAGGATCCTGGGAGATACGCAGTATTTT. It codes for CASRILGDTQYF.